The source of this T cell receptor beta chain is a study of shared clonotypes between healthy human individuals. General study results and limits: Clonotypes that were shared across a few donors made up roughly 5% of naive CD4 clonotypes.

About this clone: The antigen is unknown.

Here immunoSEQ multiplex PCR was the method, and the copy in TCRdb shows in-frame clones only, minus some. The table lists about 340,000 clones, 73% of them singletons. The donors, healthy adults who were HIV-negative, had experienced no recent acute infections or vaccinations. CDR1 MNHEY and CDR2 SVGAGI come from the germline V gene. V dropped 6 bases and J dropped 7 bases, with 17 bases sitting between them. The CDR3 sequence is 14 residues long. Sequencing was done on a sample of memory CD4+ T cells sorted from blood. Subset specified: CD45RA-negative fraction. The chain employs TRBV6-5 and TRBJ2-3; D gene uncertain. This receptor was obtained from a man aged 25-40 years in good health. CDR3 bases: TGTGCCAGCAGGAAGTTGGATGGCCCCAATACGCAGTATTTT. Translated: CASRKLDGPNTQYF.